The text below deals with one TCR beta chain. This sample is part of a study of T cell responses to AZD1222 COVID-19 vaccine. Profiling relied on immunoSEQ multiplex PCR, and the TCRdb table lists in-frame clones only, not all of them. The table has approximately 150,000 clones, just under 95% seen once. This clonotype was obtained from an adult in good health. The sequencing used peripheral blood, collected on day 0 of AZD1222 vaccination.

CDR3 DNA: TGTGCCACCTCCAGGACAGGCGGGTTAGCAGGGAATTCACCCCTCCACTTT. Translating it yields CATSRTGGLAGNSPLHF. The chain recombines TRBV24-1 with TRBJ1-6, with 7 bases aligning to TRBD1. The CDR3 loop spans 17 amino acids. CDR1 and CDR2 from the germline V gene are KGHDR and SFDVKD. Trimming at V came to 9 bases and at J to 7 bases, leaving 17 bases not matched to a gene.